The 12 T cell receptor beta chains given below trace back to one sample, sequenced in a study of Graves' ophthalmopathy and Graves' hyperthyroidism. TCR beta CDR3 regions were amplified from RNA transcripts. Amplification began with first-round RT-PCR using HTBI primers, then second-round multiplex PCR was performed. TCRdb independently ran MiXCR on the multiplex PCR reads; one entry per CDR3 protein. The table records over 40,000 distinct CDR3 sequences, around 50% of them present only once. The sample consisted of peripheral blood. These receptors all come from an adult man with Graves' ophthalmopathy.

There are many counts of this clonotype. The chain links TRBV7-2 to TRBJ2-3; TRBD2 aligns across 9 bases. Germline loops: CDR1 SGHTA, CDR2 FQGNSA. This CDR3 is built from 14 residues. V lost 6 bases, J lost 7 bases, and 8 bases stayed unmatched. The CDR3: CASSPTSGPNTQYF. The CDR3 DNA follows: TGTGCCAGCAGTCCGACTAGCGGACCCAATACGCAGTATTTT.

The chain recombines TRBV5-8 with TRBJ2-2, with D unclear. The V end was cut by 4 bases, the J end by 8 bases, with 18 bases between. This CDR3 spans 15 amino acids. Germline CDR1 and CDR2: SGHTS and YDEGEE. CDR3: CASSPGPGGRGELFF. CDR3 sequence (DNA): TGTGCCAGCAGCCCTGGACCGGGCGGTAGGGGGGAGCTGTTTTTT.

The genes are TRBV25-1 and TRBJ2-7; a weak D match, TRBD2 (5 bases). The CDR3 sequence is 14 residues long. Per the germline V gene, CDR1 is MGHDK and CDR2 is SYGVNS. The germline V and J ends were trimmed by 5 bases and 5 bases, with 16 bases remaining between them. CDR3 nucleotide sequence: TGTGCCAGCAGTCCCGGGAATCGAGGGAACGAGCAGTACTTC. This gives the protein CASSPGNRGNEQYF.

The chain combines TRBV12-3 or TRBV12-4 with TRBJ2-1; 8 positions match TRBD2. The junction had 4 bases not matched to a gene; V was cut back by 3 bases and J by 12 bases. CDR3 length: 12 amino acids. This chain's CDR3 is CASSFGAGGQFF. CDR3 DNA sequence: TGTGCCAGCAGTTTTGGGGCGGGAGGGCAGTTCTTC.

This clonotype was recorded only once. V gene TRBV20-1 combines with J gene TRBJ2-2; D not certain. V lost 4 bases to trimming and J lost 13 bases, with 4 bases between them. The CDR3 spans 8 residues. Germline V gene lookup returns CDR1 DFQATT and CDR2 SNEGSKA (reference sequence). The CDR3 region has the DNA TGCAGTGCTAAGGTGCTGTTTTTT. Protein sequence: CSAKVLFF.

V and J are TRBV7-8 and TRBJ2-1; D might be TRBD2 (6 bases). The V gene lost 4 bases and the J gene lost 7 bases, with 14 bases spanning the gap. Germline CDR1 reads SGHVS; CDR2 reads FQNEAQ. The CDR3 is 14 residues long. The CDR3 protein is CASSYTGEDNEQFF. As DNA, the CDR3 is TGTGCCAGCAGCTACACCGGGGAGGATAATGAGCAGTTCTTC.

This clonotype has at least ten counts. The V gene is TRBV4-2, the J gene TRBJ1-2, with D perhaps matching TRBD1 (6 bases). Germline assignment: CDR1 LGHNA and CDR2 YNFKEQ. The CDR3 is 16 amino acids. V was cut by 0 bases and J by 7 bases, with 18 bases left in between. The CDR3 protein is CASSQDRNTQGAGYTF. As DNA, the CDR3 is TGTGCCAGCAGCCAAGATCGCAATACACAGGGAGCTGGCTACACCTTC.

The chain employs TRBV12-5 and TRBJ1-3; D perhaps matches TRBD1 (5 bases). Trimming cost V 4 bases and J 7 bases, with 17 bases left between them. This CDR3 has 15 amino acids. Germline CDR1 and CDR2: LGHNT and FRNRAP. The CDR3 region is CASGSTRVGGNTIYF. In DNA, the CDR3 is TGTGCTAGTGGTTCCACCAGGGTAGGCGGTAACACCATATATTTT.

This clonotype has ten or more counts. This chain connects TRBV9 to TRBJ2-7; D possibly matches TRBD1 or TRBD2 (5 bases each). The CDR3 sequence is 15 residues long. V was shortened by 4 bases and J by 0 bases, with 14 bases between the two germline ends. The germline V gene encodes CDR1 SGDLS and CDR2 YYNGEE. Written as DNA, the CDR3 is TGTGCCAGCAGCCCCGGCATGGGGGTCTCCTACGAGCAGTACTTC. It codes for CASSPGMGVSYEQYF.

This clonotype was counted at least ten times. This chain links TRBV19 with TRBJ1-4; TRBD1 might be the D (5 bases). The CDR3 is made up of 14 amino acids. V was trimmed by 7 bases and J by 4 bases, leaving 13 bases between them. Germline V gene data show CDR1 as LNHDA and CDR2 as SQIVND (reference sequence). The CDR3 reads CASTLDSYNEKLFF. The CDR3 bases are TGTGCCAGTACCTTAGACAGTTATAATGAAAAACTGTTTTTT.

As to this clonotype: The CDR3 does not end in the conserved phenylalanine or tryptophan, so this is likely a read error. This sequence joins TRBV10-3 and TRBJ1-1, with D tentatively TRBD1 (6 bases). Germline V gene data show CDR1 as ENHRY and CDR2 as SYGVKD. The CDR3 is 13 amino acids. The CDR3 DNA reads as TGTGCCATCGAGAGGCCACGGGACACTGGAGCTTTCTCT. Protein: CAIERPRDTGAFS.

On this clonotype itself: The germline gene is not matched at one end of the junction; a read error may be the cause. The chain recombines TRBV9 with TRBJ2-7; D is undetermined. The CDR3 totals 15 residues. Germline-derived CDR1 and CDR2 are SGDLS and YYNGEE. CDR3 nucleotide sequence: TGTGCCAGCAGCGTAGCGGCGGTCCCATCCTACGGGCAGTATTTC. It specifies CASSVAAVPSYGQYF.